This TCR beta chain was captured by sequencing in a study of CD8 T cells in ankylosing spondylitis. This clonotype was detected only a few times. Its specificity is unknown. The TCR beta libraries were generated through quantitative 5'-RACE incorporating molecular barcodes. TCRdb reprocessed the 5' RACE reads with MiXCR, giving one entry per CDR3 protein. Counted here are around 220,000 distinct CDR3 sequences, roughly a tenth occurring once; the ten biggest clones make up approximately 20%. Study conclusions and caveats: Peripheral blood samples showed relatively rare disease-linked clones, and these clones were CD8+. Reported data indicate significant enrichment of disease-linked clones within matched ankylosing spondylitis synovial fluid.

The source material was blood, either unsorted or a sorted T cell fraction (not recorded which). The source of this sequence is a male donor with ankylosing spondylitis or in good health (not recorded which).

CDR3 protein: CASSLGQVSAQQYF. DNA for the CDR3: TGTGCCAGCAGCCTGGGACAGGTCTCAGCACAACAGTACTTC. The rearrangement joins TRBV9 to TRBJ2-7; 8 nucleotides line up with TRBD1. Trimming took 4 bases from V and 10 from J; bases not matched to a gene: 13. Germline assignment: CDR1 SGDLS and CDR2 YYNGEE. This CDR3 is 14 amino acids long.